This T cell receptor (beta chain) was identified in a study of blood T cells in healthy people across ages. Combining a sample-barcoded 5' primer with a J-beta primer mix, a second PCR ran for roughly 7 to 12 cycles. A single record per CDR3 protein comes from TCRdb applying MiXCR to the 5' RACE reads. The sample gives hundreds of thousands of distinct CDR3 sequences, 25% to 35% of which show up once; approximately 3.6% is in the top ten. The germline CDR1 and CDR2 sequences are SGDLS and YYNGEE. V gave up 3 bases and J gave up 7 bases; unmatched junction bases: 5. CDR3 length equals 14 residues. This sample also appeared in a second study, on T cells of mothers and their children. That paper notes: Primer M1S, used in the second PCR, introduced sample barcodes and 2-4 random nucleotides.

V usage is TRBV9 and J usage is TRBJ2-7, with TRBD2 matching over 12 bases. This receptor was taken from a boy between 2 and 10 years old in good health. The sequenced material came from blood. The DNA for the CDR3 is TGTGCCAGCAGCGAGACTAGCGGGAGAGGGGAGCAGTACTTC. Translating gives CASSETSGRGEQYF.